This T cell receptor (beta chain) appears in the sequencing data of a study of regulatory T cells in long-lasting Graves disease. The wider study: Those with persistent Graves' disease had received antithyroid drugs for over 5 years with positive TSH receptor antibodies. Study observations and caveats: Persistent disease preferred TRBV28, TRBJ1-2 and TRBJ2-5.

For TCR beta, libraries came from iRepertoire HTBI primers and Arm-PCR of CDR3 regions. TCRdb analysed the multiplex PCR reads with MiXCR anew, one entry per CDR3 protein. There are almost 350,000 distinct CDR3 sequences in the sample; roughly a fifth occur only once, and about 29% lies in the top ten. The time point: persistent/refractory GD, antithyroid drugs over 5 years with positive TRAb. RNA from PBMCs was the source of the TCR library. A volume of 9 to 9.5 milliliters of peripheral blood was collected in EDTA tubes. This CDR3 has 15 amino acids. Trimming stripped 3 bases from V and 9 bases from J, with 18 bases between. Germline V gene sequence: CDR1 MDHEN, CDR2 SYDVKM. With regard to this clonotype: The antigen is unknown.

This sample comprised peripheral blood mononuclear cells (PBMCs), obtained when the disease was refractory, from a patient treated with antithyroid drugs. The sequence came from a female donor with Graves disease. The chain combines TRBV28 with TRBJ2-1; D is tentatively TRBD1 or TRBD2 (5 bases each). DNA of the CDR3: TGTGCCAGCAGTTTGGGCCGAGTGTCGAGGGGTGAGCAGTTCTTC. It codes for CASSLGRVSRGEQFF.